A single T cell receptor beta chain is shown here with its context. Its antigen remains unknown. The sample comes from a study of shared clonotypes between healthy human individuals. The overall study: Donors had three CD4 naive, three CD4 memory, two CD8 naive and one CD8 memory plate apiece.

Study-level results: Across a handful of donors, naive CD4 shared around 5.1%, naive CD8 3.5% to 4%, memory CD4 2% to 2.5%, memory CD8 around 0.42%.

Sequencing was performed with immunoSEQ multiplex PCR; in TCRdb, only in-frame clones are kept and a portion is missing. The sample shows around 1.4 million clones, about 98.5% of them seen only once. Trimming took 9 bases from V and 4 from J, leaving 9 bases between them. The CDR3 is made up of 12 amino acids. The V gene's germline CDR1 is LNHDA and CDR2 SQIVND (reference sequence). V gene TRBV19 combines with J gene TRBJ1-4; the D is unclear. This TCR came from a young man in good health. Material: naive CD4+ T cells sorted from blood. Described subset: CD45RA+ positively selected. Here the CDR3 reads CASRRVNEKLFF. The DNA for the CDR3 is TGTGCCAGCCGTAGGGTTAATGAAAAACTGTTTTTT.